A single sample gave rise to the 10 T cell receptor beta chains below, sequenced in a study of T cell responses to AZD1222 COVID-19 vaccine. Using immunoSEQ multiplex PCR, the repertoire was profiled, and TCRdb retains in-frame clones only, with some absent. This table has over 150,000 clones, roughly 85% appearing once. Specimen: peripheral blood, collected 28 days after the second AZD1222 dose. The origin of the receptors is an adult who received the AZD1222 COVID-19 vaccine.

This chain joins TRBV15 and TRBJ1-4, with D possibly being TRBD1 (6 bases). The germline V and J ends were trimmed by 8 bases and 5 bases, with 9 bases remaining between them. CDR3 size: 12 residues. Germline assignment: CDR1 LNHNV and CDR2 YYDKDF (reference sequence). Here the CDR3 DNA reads TGTGCCACCGGACAGAAAAATGAAAAACTGTTTTTT. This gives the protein CATGQKNEKLFF.

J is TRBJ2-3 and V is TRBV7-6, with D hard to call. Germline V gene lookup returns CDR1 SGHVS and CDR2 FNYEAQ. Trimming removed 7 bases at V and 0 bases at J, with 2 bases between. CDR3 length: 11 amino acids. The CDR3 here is CASTSTDTQYF. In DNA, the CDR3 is TGTGCCAGCACCAGCACAGATACGCAGTATTTT.

The CDR3 reads CASSLPGRDYGYTF. CDR3 DNA: TGTGCCAGCAGCTTACCAGGGAGGGACTATGGCTACACCTTC. This chain connects TRBV11-2 to TRBJ1-2, with D tentatively TRBD1 (5 bases). The CDR3 has 14 amino acids. V lost 2 bases and J lost 3, with 10 bases in between. Germline V CDR1 and CDR2: SGHAT, FQNNGV.

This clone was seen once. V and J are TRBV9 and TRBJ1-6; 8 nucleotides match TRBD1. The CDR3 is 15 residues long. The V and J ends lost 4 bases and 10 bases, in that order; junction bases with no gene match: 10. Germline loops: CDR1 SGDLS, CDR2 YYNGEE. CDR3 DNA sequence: TGTGCCAGCAGCACCACGGGACAGGTTAGCTCACCCCTCCACTTT. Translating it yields CASSTTGQVSSPLHF.

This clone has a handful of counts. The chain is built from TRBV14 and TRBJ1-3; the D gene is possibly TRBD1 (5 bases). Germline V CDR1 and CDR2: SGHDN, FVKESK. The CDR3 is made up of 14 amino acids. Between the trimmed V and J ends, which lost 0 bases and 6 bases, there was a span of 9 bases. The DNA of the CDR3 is TGTGCCAGCAGCCAAGAACCAGGGTTAAACACCATATATTTT. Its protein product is CASSQEPGLNTIYF. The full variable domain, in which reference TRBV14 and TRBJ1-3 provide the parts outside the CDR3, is EAGVTQFPSHSVIEKGQTVTLRCDPISGHDNLYWYRRVMGKEIKFLLHFVKESKQDESGMPNNRFLAERTGGTYSTLKVQPAELEDSGVYFCASSQEPGLNTIYFGEGSWLTVV.

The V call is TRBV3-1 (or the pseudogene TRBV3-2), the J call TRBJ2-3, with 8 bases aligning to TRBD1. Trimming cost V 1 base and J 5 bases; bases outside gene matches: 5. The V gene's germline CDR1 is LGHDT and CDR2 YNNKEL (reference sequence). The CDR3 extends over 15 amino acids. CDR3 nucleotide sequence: TGTGCCAGCAGCCAAGCTCAGGGGGCCAGAGATACGCAGTATTTT. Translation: CASSQAQGARDTQYF.

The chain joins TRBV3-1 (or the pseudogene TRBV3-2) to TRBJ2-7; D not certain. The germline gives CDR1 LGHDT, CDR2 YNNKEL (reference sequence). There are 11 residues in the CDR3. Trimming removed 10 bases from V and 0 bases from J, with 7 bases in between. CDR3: CATLSSYEQYF. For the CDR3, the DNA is TGTGCCACCCTTTCCTCCTACGAGCAGTACTTC.

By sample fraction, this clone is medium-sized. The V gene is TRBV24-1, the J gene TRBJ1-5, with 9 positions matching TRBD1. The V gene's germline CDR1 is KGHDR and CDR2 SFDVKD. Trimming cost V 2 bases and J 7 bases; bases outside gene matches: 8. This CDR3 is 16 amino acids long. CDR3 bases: TGTGCCACCAGTGATTCGCGGGGACAGGGCGTGCAGCCCCAGCATTTT. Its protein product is CATSDSRGQGVQPQHF.

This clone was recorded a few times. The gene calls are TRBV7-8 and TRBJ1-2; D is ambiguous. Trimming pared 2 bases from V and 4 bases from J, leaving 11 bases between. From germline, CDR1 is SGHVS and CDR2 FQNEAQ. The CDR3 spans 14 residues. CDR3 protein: CASSLNDIPYGYTF. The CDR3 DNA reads TGTGCCAGCAGCTTAAATGATATCCCCTATGGCTACACCTTC.

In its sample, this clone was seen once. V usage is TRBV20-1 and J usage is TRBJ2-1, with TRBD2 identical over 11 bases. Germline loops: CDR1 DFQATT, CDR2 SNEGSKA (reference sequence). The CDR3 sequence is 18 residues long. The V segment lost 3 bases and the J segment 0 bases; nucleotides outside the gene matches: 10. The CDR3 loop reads CSASSLAGGRSSYNEQFF. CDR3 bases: TGCAGTGCTAGTAGTCTAGCGGGGGGTCGGAGCTCCTACAATGAGCAGTTCTTC.